This T cell receptor beta chain was sequenced during a study of shared clonotypes between healthy human individuals. Points from the study as a whole: The four-donor shared clonotypes exceeded non-shared clonotypes in generation probability, with non-shared ones scoring lower.

Original processing methods: Sequence data from immunoSEQ were junction-only and lacked quality scores; consequently, filtering differed. Method: immunoSEQ multiplex PCR; TCRdb's copy keeps in-frame clones and lacks some. V, J and clone size are taken as reported in that table, and D and trimming were inferred from the DNA itself. The sample records about 2.2 million clones, about 93% being singletons. A remark on this clone: Its antigen remains unknown.

Naive CD8 cells comprised CD45RO-negative, CCR7-positively selected cells, excluding terminally differentiated effector memory CD45RA+ cells. Donors were healthy HIV-negative adults without recent acute infections or vaccinations. The donors, all of them Caucasian adults, lived in Nashville, Tennessee. The V gene lost 5 bases and the J gene lost 0 bases, with 11 bases spanning the gap. The CDR3 has 15 residues. Germline assignment: CDR1 SGHVS and CDR2 FQNEAQ. The TCR sequence derives from a man younger than 35 in good health. Some clones in this sample may be carry-over from other donors' samples. The chain combines TRBV7-8 with TRBJ2-1, with D uncertain. Sequencing was carried out using naive CD8+ T cells from PBMCs. The CDR3 DNA follows: TGTGCCAGCAGCGTAACGAGGAGCTCCTACAATGAGCAGTTCTTC. It is translated as CASSVTRSSYNEQFF.